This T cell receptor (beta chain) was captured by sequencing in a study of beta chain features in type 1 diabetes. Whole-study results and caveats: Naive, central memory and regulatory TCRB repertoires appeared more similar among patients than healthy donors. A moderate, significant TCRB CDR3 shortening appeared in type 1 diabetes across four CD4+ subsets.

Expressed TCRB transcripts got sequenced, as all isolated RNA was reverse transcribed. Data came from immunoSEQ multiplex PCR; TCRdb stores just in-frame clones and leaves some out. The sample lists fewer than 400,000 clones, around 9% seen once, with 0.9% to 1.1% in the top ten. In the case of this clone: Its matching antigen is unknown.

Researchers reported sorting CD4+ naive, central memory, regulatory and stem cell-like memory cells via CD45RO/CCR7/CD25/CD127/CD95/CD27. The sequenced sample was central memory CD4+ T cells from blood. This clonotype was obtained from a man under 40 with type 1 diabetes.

Written as DNA, the CDR3 is TGTGCCAGCAGATTGATAGAAGAGACCCAGTACTTC. Translating gives CASRLIEETQYF. This chain links TRBV2 with TRBJ2-5; D remains ambiguous. Germline CDR1 and CDR2: SNHLY and FYNNEI. The germline V and J ends were trimmed by 6 bases and 3 bases, with 8 bases remaining between them. The CDR3 covers 12 residues. The full variable domain, rest sourced from reference TRBV2 and TRBJ2-5, is EPEVTQTPSHQVTQMGQEVILRCVPISNHLYFYWYRQILGQKVEFLVSFYNNEISEKSEIFDDQFSVERPDGSNFTLKIRSTKLEDSAMYFCASRLIEETQYFGPGTRLLVL.